The clone carrying this T cell receptor beta chain was seen only once. Its specificity is not known. These data come from a study of cytomegalovirus exposure and HLA in healthy donors. Broader study findings: Investigators reported 150 to 200 TCR beta chains as tied to cytomegalovirus.

The PCR made use of 60 Vbeta and 13 Jbeta primers. The table came from immunoSEQ multiplex PCR; TCRdb's copy has only in-frame clones and leaves some out. The sample includes tens of thousands of clones, more than 60% seen only once; the top ten take approximately 50%. The CDR3 runs 13 residues. V was clipped by 8 bases and J by 2 bases, with 10 bases between them. The germline CDR1 and CDR2 sequences are WSHSY and SAAADI. Source material: PBMCs. This chain joins TRBV10-2 and TRBJ2-1; D may be TRBD2 (5 bases). The TCR sequence derives from a man in his fifties in good health and CMV-seropositive. The DNA of the CDR3 is TGCGCCAGCCGACCGGGGACCTACAATGAGCAGTTCTTC. Its protein is CASRPGTYNEQFF.